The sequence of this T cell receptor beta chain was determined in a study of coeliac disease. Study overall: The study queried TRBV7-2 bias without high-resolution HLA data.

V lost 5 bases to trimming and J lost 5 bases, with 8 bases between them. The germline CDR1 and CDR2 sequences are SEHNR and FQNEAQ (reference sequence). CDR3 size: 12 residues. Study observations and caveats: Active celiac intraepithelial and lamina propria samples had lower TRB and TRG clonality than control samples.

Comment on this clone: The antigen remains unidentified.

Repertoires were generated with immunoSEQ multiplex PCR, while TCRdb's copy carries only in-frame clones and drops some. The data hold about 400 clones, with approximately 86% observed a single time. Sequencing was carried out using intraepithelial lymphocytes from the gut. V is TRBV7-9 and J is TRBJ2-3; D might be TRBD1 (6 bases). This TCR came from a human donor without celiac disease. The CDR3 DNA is TGTGCCAGCAGCGCAGGGGTAGATACGCAGTATTTT. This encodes CASSAGVDTQYF.